This T cell receptor (beta chain) was captured in a study of CD8 T cells in Susac syndrome. Random hexamers primed reverse transcription of 0.5 to 1 ug RNA. TCRdb independently ran MiXCR on the immunoSEQ multiplex PCR reads; one entry per CDR3 protein. The repertoire holds approximately 190,000 distinct CDR3 sequences, with almost 96% as singletons. The sequenced material came from CD4+ T cells from PBMCs. The sequence was collected from a human donor with Susac syndrome.

The CDR3 protein is CATSRDRGGSYEQYF. CDR3 in DNA: TGTGCCACCAGCAGAGATAGAGGGGGTTCCTACGAGCAGTACTTC. The chain is built from TRBV15 and TRBJ2-7, with D maybe TRBD1 (6 bases). The CDR3 is made up of 15 amino acids. The germline CDR1 and CDR2 sequences are LNHNV and YYDKDF (reference sequence). With 0 bases removed from V and 1 base from J, the gap between germline ends came to 10 bases.